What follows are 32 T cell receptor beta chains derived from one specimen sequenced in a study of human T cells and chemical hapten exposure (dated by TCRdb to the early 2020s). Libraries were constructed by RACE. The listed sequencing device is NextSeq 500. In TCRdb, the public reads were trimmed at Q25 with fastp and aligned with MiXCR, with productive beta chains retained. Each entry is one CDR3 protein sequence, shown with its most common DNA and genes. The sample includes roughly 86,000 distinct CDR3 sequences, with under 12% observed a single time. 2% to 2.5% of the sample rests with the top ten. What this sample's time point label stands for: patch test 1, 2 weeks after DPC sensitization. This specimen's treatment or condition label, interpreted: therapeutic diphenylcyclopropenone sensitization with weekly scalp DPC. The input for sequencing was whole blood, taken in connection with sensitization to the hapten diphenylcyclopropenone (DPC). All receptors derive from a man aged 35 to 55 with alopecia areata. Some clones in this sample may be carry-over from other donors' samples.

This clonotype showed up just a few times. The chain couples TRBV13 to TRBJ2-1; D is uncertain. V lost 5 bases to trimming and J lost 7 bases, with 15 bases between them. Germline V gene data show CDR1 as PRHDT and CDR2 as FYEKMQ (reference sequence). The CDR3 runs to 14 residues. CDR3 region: CASSPPSKVNEQFF. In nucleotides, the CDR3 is TGTGCCAGCAGCCCCCCCTCAAAGGTTAATGAGCAGTTCTTC. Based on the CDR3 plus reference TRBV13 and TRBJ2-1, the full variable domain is AAGVIQSPRHLIKEKRETATLKCYPIPRHDTVYWYQQGPGQDPQFLISFYEKMQSDKGSIPDRFSAQQFSDYHSELNMSSLELGDSALYFCASSPPSKVNEQFFGPGTRLTVL.

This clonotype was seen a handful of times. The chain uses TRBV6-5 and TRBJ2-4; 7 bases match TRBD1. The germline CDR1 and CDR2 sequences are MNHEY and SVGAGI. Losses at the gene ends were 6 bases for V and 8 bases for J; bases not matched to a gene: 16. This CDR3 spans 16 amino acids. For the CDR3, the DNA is TGTGCCAGCAGCAGCCTTTTTGACAGGGTGAGGGACATTCAGTACTTC. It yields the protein CASSSLFDRVRDIQYF.

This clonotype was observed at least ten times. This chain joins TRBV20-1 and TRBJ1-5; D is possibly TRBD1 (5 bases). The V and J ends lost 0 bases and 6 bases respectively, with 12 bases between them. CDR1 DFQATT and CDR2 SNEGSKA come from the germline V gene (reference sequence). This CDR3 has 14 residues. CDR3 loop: CSARELGVGQPQHF. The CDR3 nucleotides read TGCAGTGCTAGAGAGCTAGGGGTTGGTCAGCCCCAGCATTTT.

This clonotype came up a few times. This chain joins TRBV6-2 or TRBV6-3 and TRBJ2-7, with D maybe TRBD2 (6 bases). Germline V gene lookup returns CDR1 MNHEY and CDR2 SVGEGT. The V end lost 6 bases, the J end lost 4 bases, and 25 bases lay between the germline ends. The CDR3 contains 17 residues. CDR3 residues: CASRRPLAALSPYEQYF. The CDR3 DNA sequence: TGTGCCAGCAGAAGACCTTTAGCGGCCTTATCCCCATACGAGCAGTACTTC.

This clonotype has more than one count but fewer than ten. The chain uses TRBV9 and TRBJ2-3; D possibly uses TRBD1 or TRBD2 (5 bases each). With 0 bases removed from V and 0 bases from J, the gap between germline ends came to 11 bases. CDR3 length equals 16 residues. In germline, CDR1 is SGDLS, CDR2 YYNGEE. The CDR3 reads CASSVGARDSTDTQYF. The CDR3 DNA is TGTGCCAGCAGCGTAGGGGCTAGGGACAGCACAGATACGCAGTATTTT.

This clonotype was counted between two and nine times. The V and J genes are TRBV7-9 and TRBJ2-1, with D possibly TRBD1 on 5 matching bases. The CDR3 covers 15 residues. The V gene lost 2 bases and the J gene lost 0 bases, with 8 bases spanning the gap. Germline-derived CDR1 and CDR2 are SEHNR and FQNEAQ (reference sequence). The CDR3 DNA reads TGTGCCAGCAGCTTAACACAGGCCTCCTACAATGAGCAGTTCTTC. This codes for CASSLTQASYNEQFF. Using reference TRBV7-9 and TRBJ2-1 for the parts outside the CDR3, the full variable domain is DTGVSQNPRHKITKRGQNVTFRCDPISEHNRLYWYRQTLGQGPEFLTYFQNEAQLEKSRLLSDRFSAERPKGSFSTLEIQRTEQGDSAMYLCASSLTQASYNEQFFGPGTRLTVL.

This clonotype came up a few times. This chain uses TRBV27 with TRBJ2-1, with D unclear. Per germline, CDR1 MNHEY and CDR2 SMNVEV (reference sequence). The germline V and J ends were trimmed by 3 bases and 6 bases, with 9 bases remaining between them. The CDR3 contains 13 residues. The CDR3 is CASSFPLGNEQFF. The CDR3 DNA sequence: TGTGCCAGCAGTTTCCCCCTTGGCAATGAGCAGTTCTTC.

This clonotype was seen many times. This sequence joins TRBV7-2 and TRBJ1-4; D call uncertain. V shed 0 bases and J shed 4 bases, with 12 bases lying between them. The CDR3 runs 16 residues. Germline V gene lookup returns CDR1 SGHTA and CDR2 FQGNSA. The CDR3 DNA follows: TGTGCCAGCAGCTTAGCGTCCGGACGGGGTAATGAAAAACTGTTTTTT. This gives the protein CASSLASGRGNEKLFF. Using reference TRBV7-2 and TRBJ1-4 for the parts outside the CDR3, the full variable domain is GAGVSQSPSNKVTEKGKDVELRCDPISGHTALYWYRQSLGQGLEFLIYFQGNSAPDKSGLPSDRFSAERTGGSVSTLTIQRTQQEDSAVYLCASSLASGRGNEKLFFGSGTQLSVL.

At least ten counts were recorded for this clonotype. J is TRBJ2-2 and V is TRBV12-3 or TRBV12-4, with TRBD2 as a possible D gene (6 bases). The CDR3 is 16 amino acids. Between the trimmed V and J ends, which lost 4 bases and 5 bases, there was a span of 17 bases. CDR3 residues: CASSSRPGVRTGELFF. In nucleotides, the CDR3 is TGTGCCAGCAGTTCTCGCCCGGGGGTGCGGACCGGGGAGCTGTTTTTT.

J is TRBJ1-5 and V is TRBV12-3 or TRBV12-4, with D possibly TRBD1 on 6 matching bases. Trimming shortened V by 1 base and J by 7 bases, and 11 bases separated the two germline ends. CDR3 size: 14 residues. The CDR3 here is CASSLGGRGQPQHF. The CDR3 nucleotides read TGTGCCAGCAGTTTAGGGGGGCGGGGACAGCCCCAGCATTTT.

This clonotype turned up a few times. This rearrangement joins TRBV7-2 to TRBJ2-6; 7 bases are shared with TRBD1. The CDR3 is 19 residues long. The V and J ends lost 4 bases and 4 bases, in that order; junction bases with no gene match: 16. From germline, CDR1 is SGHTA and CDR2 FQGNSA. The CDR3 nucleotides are TGTGCCAGCAGCTCCGCTGGGGGACAGTGGGATGAAGGGGCCAACGTCCTGACTTTC. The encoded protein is CASSSAGGQWDEGANVLTF.

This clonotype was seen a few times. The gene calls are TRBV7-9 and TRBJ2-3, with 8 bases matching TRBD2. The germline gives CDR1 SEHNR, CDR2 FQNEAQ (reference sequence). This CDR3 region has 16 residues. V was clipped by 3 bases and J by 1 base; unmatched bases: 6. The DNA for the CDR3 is TGTGCCAGCAGCTTGGTACTAGCGGTGCGCACAGATACGCAGTATTTT. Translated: CASSLVLAVRTDTQYF.

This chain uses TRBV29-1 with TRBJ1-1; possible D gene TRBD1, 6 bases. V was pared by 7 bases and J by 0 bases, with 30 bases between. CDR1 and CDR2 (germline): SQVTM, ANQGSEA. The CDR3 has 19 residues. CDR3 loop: CSGLLLGWGADSMNTEAFF. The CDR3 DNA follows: TGCAGCGGCCTCCTCCTTGGTTGGGGGGCGGACTCCATGAACACTGAAGCTTTCTTT.

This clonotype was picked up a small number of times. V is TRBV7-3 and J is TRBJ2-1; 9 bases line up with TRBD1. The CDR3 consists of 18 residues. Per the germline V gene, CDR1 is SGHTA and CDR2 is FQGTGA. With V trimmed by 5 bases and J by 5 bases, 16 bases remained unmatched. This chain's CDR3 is CASSQNPGQGLGDNEQFF. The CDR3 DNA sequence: TGTGCCAGCAGCCAGAATCCGGGACAGGGCCTGGGTGACAATGAGCAGTTCTTC. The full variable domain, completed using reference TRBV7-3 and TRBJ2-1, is GAGVSQTPSNKVTEKGKYVELRCDPISGHTALYWYRQSLGQGPEFLIYFQGTGAADDSGLPNDRFFAVRPEGSVSTLKIQRTERGDSAVYLCASSQNPGQGLGDNEQFFGPGTRLTVL.

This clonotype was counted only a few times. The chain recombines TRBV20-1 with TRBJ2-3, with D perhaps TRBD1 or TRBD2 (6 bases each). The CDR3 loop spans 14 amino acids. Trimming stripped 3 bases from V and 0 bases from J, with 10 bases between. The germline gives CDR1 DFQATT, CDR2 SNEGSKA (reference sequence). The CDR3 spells CSASKGGSTDTQYF. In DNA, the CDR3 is TGCAGTGCTAGTAAAGGGGGGAGCACAGATACGCAGTATTTT.

The CDR3 loop is CATSPRAGVETQYF. The DNA for the CDR3 is TGTGCCACCAGCCCCCGGGCGGGGGTAGAGACCCAGTACTTC. This sequence joins TRBV15 and TRBJ2-5; 7 bases agree with TRBD2. The CDR3 totals 14 residues. The V and J ends lost 5 bases and 4 bases, in that order; junction bases with no gene match: 7. Germline V gene data show CDR1 as LNHNV and CDR2 as YYDKDF (reference sequence).

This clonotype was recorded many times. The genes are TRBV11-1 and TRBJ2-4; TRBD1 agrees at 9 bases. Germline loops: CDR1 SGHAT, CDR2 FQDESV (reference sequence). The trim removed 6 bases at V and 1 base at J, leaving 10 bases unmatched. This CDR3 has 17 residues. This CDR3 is CASSFGTGKGAKNIQYF. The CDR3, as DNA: TGTGCCAGCAGTTTTGGGACAGGGAAAGGGGCCAAAAACATTCAGTACTTC.

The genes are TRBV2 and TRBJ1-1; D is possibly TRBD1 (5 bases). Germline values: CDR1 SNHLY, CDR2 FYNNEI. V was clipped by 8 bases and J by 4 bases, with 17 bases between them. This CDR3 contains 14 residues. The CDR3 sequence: CASVGTAQSTEAFF. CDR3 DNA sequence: TGTGCCAGCGTTGGGACGGCACAAAGCACTGAAGCTTTCTTT.

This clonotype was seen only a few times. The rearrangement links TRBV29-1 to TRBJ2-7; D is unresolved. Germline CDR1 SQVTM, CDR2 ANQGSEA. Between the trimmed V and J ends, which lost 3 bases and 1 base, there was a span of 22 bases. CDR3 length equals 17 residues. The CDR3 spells CSVETFGPTFRSYEQYF. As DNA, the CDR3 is TGCAGCGTTGAGACGTTTGGGCCTACATTTCGATCCTACGAGCAGTACTTC.

CDR3 coding DNA: TGCAGCGTTGATGGCAGAGACACGACGCAGTATTTT. Residues: CSVDGRDTTQYF. The V gene is TRBV29-1, the J gene TRBJ2-3; D gene uncertain. Deletions cut 3 bases from V and 9 bases from J, with 13 bases between. The CDR3 contains 12 residues. Germline loops: CDR1 SQVTM, CDR2 ANQGSEA.

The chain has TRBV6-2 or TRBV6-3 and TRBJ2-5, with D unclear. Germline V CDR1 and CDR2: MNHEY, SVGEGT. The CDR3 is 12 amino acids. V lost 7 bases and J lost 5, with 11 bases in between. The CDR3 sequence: CASKGSSETQYF. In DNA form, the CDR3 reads TGTGCCAGCAAGGGAAGCTCGGAGACCCAGTACTTC.

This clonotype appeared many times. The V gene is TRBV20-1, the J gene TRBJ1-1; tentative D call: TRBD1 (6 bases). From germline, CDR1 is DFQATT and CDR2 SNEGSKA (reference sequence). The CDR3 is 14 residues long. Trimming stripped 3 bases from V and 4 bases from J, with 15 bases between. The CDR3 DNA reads TGCAGTGCTAGGCTTCCGGGACACCCCACTGAAGCTTTCTTT. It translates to CSARLPGHPTEAFF.

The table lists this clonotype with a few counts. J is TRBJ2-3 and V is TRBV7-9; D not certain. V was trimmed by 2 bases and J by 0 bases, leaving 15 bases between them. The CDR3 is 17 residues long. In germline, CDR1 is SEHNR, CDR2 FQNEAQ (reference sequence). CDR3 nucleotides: TGTGCCAGCAGCTTAATCCCTTCGACGGTTAGCACAGATACGCAGTATTTT. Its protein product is CASSLIPSTVSTDTQYF.

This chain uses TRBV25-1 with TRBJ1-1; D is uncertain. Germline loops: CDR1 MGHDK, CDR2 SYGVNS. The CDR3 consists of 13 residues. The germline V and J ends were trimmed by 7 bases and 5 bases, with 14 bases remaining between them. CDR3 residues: CASNVGGETEAFF. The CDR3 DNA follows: TGTGCCAGCAACGTGGGAGGTGAGACTGAAGCTTTCTTT.

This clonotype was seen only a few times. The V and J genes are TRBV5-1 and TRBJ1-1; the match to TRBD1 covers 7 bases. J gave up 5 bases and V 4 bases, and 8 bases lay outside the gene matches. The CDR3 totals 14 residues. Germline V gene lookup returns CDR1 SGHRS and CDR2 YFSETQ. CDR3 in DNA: TGCGCCAGCAGCGGTGACAGGGAGGGGACTGAAGCTTTCTTT. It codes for CASSGDREGTEAFF.

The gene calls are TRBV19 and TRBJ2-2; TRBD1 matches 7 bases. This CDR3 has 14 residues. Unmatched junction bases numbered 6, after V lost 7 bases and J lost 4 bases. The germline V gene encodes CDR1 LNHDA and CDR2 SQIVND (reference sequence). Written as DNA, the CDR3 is TGTGCCAGTAATACGGGACAGCCCACCGGGGAGCTGTTTTTT. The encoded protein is CASNTGQPTGELFF.

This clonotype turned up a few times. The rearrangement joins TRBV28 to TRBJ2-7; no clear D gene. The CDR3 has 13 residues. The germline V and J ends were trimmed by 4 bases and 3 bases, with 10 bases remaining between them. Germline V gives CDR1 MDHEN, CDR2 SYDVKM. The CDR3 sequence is CASSSTPSYEQYV. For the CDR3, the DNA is TGTGCCAGCAGTTCGACACCGAGCTACGAGCAGTACGTC.

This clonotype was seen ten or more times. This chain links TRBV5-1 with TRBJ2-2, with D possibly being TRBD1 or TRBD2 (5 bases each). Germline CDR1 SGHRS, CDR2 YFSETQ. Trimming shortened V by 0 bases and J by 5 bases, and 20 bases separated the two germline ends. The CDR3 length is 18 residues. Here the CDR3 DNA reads TGCGCCAGCAGCTTGGAATTTCCGGGACCCCCGATAACCGGGGAGCTGTTTTTT. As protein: CASSLEFPGPPITGELFF.

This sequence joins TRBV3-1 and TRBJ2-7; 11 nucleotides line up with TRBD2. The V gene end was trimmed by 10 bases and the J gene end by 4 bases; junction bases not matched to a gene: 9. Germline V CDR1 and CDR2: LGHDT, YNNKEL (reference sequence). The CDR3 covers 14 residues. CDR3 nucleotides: TGTGCCATCCTCGGGACTAGCGGAAATTACGAGCAGTACGTC. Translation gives CAILGTSGNYEQYV.

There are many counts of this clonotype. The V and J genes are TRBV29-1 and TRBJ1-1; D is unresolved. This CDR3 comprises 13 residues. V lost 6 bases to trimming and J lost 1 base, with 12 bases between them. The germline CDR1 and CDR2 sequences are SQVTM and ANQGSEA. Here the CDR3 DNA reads TGCAGCGTAGAGGTTTCTAAGAACACTGAAGCTTTCTTT. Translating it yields CSVEVSKNTEAFF.

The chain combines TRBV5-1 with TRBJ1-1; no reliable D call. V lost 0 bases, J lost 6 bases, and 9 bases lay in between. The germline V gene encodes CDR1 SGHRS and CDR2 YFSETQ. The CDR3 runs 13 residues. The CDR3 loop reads CASSLAGSAEAFF. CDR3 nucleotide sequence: TGCGCCAGCAGCTTGGCCGGGAGTGCTGAAGCTTTCTTT.

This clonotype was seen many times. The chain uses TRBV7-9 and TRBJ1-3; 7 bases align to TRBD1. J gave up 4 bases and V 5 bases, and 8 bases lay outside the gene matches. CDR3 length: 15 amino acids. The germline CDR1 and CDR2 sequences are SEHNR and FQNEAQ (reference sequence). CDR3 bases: TGTGCCAGCAGCCATCGCCAGGGGGGCGGAAACACCATATATTTT. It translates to CASSHRQGGGNTIYF.